This entry lists 15 T cell receptor beta chains sequenced from one sample in a study of CD8 T cells in Susac syndrome. Random hexamers were used to reverse transcribe 0.5 to 1 ug of RNA. TCRdb recomputed calls from the immunoSEQ multiplex PCR reads with MiXCR, one row per CDR3 protein. Among roughly 200,000 distinct CDR3 sequences, 85% to 95% were seen once, and the ten largest hold about 0.1%. Sequencing was carried out using CD4+ T cells from PBMCs. The receptor set was obtained from a human donor in good health.

The genes are TRBV19 and TRBJ2-1, with D maybe TRBD2 (5 bases). CDR1 is LNHDA, CDR2 SQIVND, per germline (reference sequence). The CDR3 has 14 residues. The DNA for the CDR3 is TGTGCAGCCTCGATGAGCGGTCTTAACAATGAGCAGTTCTTC. It codes for CAASMSGLNNEQFF. Complete variable domain (other parts from reference TRBV19 and TRBJ2-1): DGGITQSPKYLFRKEGQNVTLSCEQNLNHDAMYWYRQDPGQGLRLIYYSQIVNDFQKGDIAEGYSVSREKKESFPLTVTSAQKNPTAFYLCAASMSGLNNEQFFGPGTRLTVL.

This rearrangement joins TRBV27 to TRBJ2-3, with TRBD1 matching 9 bases. This CDR3 comprises 15 residues. The J segment lost 2 bases and the V segment lost 5 bases, leaving 5 bases of the junction unmatched. Germline CDR1 is MNHEY and CDR2 is SMNVEV (reference sequence). The CDR3 sequence: CASSPWDRATDTQYF. DNA of the CDR3: TGTGCCAGCAGTCCCTGGGACAGGGCCACAGATACGCAGTATTTT.

The chain combines TRBV6-9 with TRBJ1-5; 7 bases fit TRBD1. The V gene end was trimmed by 9 bases and the J gene end by 2 bases; junction bases not matched to a gene: 7. Germline V gene sequence: CDR1 MNHGY, CDR2 SVAAGI. This CDR3 region has 14 residues. The CDR3: CARGGGWGNQPQHF. The CDR3 region has the DNA TGTGCCAGGGGAGGGGGCTGGGGCAATCAGCCCCAGCATTTT.

This sequence joins TRBV7-6 and TRBJ2-1; TRBD1 matches 10 bases. From germline, CDR1 is SGHVS and CDR2 FNYEAQ. The ends lost 5 bases at V and 6 bases at J; junction bases unmatched: 13. This CDR3 spans 17 amino acids. The CDR3 DNA sequence: TGTGCCAGCAGCCCGGGACAGGGGCCTCTTACCCCCAATGAGCAGTTCTTC. Amino acids: CASSPGQGPLTPNEQFF.

The V call is TRBV7-2, the J call TRBJ1-4; maybe TRBD1 (5 bases). The CDR3 consists of 16 residues. Germline CDR1 is SGHTA and CDR2 is FQGNSA. V was pared by 5 bases and J by 3 bases, with 16 bases between. The CDR3 DNA sequence: TGTGCCAGCAGCCCGGACCATCGGGGCGCTAATGAAAAACTGTTTTTT. It codes for CASSPDHRGANEKLFF.

V usage is TRBV7-9 and J usage is TRBJ1-1; no reliable D call. The CDR3 covers 14 residues. Trimming shortened V by 1 base and J by 0 bases, and 6 bases separated the two germline ends. Germline V CDR1 and CDR2: SEHNR, FQNEAQ (reference sequence). CDR3 nucleotides: TGTGCCAGCAGCTTAGATATAATGAACACTGAAGCTTTCTTT. The encoded protein is CASSLDIMNTEAFF.

This chain links TRBV20-1 with TRBJ2-7, with D possibly matching TRBD1 (6 bases). This CDR3 has 14 residues. V lost 2 bases and J 5 bases, leaving 16 bases between the germline ends. Germline loops: CDR1 DFQATT, CDR2 SNEGSKA (reference sequence). CDR3 coding DNA: TGCAGTGCTAGAATGGGCAGGGGATCCGACGAGCAGTACTTC. Translating it yields CSARMGRGSDEQYF.

This sequence joins TRBV6-5 and TRBJ1-2; D gene unclear. With 9 bases removed from V and 0 bases from J, the gap between germline ends came to 11 bases. This CDR3 has 13 residues. Looked up from germline, CDR1 is MNHEY and CDR2 is SVGAGI. Here the CDR3 reads CASASLANYGYTF. The CDR3 DNA reads TGTGCCAGTGCGTCGCTGGCTAACTATGGCTACACCTTC.

The rearrangement joins TRBV20-1 to TRBJ2-5; unclear D gene. Germline V gene sequence: CDR1 DFQATT, CDR2 SNEGSKA (reference sequence). CDR3 length equals 11 residues. Trimming took off 5 bases at V and 3 bases at J, with 7 bases between the two ends. The CDR3 DNA reads TGCAGTGCTGAGTCTGAAGAGACCCAGTACTTC. It encodes CSAESEETQYF.

The chain links TRBV19 to TRBJ2-1; D ambiguous. CDR1 LNHDA and CDR2 SQIVND come from the germline V gene (reference sequence). The V and J ends lost 5 bases and 1 base respectively, with 12 bases between them. The CDR3 contains 15 residues. Written as DNA, the CDR3 is TGTGCCAGTAGTTTCCAGGAAGCGTCCTACAATGAGCAGTTCTTC. This codes for CASSFQEASYNEQFF.

This chain joins TRBV9 and TRBJ2-2; 10 bases match TRBD1. This CDR3 is built from 16 residues. The V gene's germline CDR1 is SGDLS and CDR2 YYNGEE. V trimming: 4 bases; J trimming: 7 bases; junction bases outside the gene matches: 10. CDR3 DNA sequence: TGTGCCAGCAGCCCCCTGACAGGGGGCGCGGTCGGGGAGCTGTTTTTT. This translates into CASSPLTGGAVGELFF. The full variable domain, its missing parts supplied by reference TRBV9 and TRBJ2-2, is DSGVTQTPKHLITATGQRVTLRCSPRSGDLSVYWYQQSLDQGLQFLIQYYNGEERAKGNILERFSAQQFPDLHSELNLSSLELGDSALYFCASSPLTGGAVGELFFGEGSRLTVL.

V and J are TRBV20-1 and TRBJ1-1; the D gene is possibly TRBD1 (6 bases). CDR3 length equals 13 residues. Germline V gene sequence: CDR1 DFQATT, CDR2 SNEGSKA (reference sequence). V was trimmed by 1 base and J by 5 bases, leaving 11 bases between them. The CDR3 coding sequence is TGCAGTGCTAGAGTCGGGGGCCGGACTGAAGCTTTCTTT. This gives the protein CSARVGGRTEAFF.

The chain employs TRBV20-1 and TRBJ2-1; D not certain. This CDR3 is built from 12 residues. Germline V gives CDR1 DFQATT, CDR2 SNEGSKA (reference sequence). V lost 6 bases, J lost 8 bases, and 14 bases lay in between. The CDR3, as DNA: TGCAGTGCACCCGTTGTAGGCGATGAGCAGTTCTTC. It is translated as CSAPVVGDEQFF.

The chain couples TRBV5-4 to TRBJ2-3; D is perhaps TRBD1 (5 bases). V was cut by 5 bases and J by 4 bases, with 20 bases left in between. This CDR3 comprises 16 residues. CDR1 is SGHNT, CDR2 YYREEE, per germline (reference sequence). CDR3 region: CASRIGAGVGPDTQYF. The DNA of the CDR3 is TGTGCCAGCAGGATTGGGGCAGGCGTAGGACCAGATACGCAGTATTTT. The full variable domain, rest sourced from reference TRBV5-4 and TRBJ2-3, is ETGVTQSPTHLIKTRGQQVTLRCSSQSGHNTVSWYQQALGQGPQFIFQYYREEENGRGNFPPRFSGLQFPNYSSELNVNALELDDSALYLCASRIGAGVGPDTQYFGPGTRLTVL.

This chain uses TRBV30 with TRBJ2-5, with D possibly called TRBD1 or TRBD2 (5 bases each). The V and J ends lost 5 bases and 5 bases respectively, with 15 bases between them. Germline-derived CDR1 and CDR2 are GTSNPN and SVGIG (reference sequence). CDR3 size: 13 residues. CDR3 DNA: TGTGCCTGGGGGCTGGGGGTACAGGAGACCCAGTACTTC. Translated, it gives CAWGLGVQETQYF.